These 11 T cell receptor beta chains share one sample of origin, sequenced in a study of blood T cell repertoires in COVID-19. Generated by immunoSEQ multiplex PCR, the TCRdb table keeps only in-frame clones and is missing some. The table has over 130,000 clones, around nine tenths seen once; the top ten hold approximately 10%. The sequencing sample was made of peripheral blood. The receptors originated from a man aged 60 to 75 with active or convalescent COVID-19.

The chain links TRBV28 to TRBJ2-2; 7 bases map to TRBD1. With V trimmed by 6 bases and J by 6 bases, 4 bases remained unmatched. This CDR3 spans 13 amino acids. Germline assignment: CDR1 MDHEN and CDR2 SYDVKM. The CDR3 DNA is TGTGCCAGCAGGGTAGGGGGCCCCGGGGAGCTGTTTTTT. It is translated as CASRVGGPGELFF.

This CDR3 is CASSSRIAGQPQHF. The CDR3 coding sequence is TGTGCCAGCAGCTCCCGGATAGCGGGCCAGCCCCAGCATTTT. J is TRBJ1-5 and V is TRBV7-2, with unresolved D. Germline lookup yields CDR1 SGHTA and CDR2 FQGNSA. The V and J ends lost 4 bases and 7 bases respectively, with 14 bases between them. This CDR3 has 14 amino acids.

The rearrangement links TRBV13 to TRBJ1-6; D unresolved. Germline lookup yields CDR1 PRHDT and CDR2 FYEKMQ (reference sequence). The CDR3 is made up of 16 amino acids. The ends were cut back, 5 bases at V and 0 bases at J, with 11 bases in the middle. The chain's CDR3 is CASSRSGSSYNSPLHF. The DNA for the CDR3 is TGTGCCAGCAGCCGCTCGGGATCCTCCTATAATTCACCCCTCCACTTT.

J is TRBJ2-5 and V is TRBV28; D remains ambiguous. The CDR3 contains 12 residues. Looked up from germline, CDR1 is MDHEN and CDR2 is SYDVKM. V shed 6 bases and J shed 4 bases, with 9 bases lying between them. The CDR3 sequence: CASRDPGETQYF. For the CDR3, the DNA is TGTGCCAGCAGGGATCCGGGAGAGACCCAGTACTTC. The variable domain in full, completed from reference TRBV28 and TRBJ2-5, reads DVKVTQSSRYLVKRTGEKVFLECVQDMDHENMFWYRQDPGLGLRLIYFSYDVKMKEKGDIPEGYSVSREKKERFSLILESASTNQTSMYLCASRDPGETQYFGPGTRLLVL.

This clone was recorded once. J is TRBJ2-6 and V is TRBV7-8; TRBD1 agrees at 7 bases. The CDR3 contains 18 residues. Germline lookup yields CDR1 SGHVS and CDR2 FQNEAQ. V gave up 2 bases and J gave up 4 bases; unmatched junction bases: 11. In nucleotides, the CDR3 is TGTGCCAGCAGCTTACCCAGACAGGGAGTTGCCGGGGCCAACGTCCTGACTTTC. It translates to CASSLPRQGVAGANVLTF.

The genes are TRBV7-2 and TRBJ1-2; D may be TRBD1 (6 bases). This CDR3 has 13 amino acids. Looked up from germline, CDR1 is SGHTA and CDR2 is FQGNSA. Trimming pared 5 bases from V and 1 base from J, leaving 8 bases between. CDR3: CASSGQLNYGYTF. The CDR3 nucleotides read TGTGCCAGCAGCGGACAGCTTAACTATGGCTACACCTTC. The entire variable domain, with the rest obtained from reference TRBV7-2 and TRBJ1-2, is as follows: GAGVSQSPSNKVTEKGKDVELRCDPISGHTALYWYRQSLGQGLEFLIYFQGNSAPDKSGLPSDRFSAERTGGSVSTLTIQRTQQEDSAVYLCASSGQLNYGYTFGSGTRLTVV.

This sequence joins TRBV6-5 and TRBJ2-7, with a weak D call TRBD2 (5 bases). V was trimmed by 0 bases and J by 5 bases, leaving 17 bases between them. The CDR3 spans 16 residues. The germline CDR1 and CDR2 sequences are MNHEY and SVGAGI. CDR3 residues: CASSYSKHSFGDEQYF. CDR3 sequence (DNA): TGTGCCAGCAGTTACTCGAAGCACAGTTTCGGGGACGAGCAGTACTTC.

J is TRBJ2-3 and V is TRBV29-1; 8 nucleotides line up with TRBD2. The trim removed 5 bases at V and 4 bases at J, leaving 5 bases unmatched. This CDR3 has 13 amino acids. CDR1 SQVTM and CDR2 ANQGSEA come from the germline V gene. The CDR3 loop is CSVSGRGADTQYF. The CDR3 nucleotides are TGCAGCGTTAGCGGGAGAGGTGCAGATACGCAGTATTTT.

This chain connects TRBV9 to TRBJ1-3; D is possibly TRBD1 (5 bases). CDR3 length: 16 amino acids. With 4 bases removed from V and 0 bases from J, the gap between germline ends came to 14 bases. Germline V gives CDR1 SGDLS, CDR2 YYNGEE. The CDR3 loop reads CASSPQAGDSGNTIYF. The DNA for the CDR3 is TGTGCCAGCAGCCCGCAGGCGGGGGACTCTGGAAACACCATATATTTT. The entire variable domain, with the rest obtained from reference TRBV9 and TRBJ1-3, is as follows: DSGVTQTPKHLITATGQRVTLRCSPRSGDLSVYWYQQSLDQGLQFLIQYYNGEERAKGNILERFSAQQFPDLHSELNLSSLELGDSALYFCASSPQAGDSGNTIYFGEGSWLTVV.

CDR3 amino acids: CASRTGTGTGYTF. The DNA for the CDR3 is TGTGCCAGCAGAACCGGGACAGGGACTGGCTACACCTTC. This rearrangement joins TRBV28 to TRBJ1-2, with 9 bases aligning to TRBD1. The CDR3 runs to 13 residues. Germline V gene lookup returns CDR1 MDHEN and CDR2 SYDVKM. V dropped 6 bases and J dropped 7; count of bases not matched to a gene: 6.

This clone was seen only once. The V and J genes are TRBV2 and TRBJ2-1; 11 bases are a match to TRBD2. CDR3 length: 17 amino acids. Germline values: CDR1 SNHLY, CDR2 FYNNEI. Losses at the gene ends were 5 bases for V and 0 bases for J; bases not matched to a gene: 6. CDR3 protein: CASSRLAGGSSYNEQFF. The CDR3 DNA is TGTGCCAGCAGTAGGCTAGCGGGAGGCAGCTCCTACAATGAGCAGTTCTTC.